This TCR beta chain comes out of a study of CD8 T cells in ankylosing spondylitis. As concerns this clonotype: The antigen remains unidentified.

Study conclusions and caveats: Disease-linked clones reportedly showed significant enrichment in matched ankylosing spondylitis synovial fluid. Seemingly characteristic of ankylosing spondylitis blood was a TCR beta motif consisting of about 8 highly homologous variants.

TCRdb itself ran the 5' RACE reads through MiXCR, one entry per CDR3 protein. The sample includes 350,000 or so distinct CDR3 sequences, 11% seen only once; the top ten take around 10%. V lost 8 bases, J lost 6 bases, and 5 bases stayed unmatched. The length of the CDR3 is 13 residues. The germline gives CDR1 MNHNS, CDR2 SASEGT. The sample consisted of blood, either unsorted or a sorted T cell fraction (not recorded which). This chain uses TRBV6-1 with TRBJ1-5, with TRBD1 identical over 9 bases. This receptor was identified in a female donor with ankylosing spondylitis or in good health (not recorded which). Written as DNA, the CDR3 is TGTGCCAGCCGGACAGGGGAGGGTCAGCCCCAGCATTTT. Protein: CASRTGEGQPQHF.